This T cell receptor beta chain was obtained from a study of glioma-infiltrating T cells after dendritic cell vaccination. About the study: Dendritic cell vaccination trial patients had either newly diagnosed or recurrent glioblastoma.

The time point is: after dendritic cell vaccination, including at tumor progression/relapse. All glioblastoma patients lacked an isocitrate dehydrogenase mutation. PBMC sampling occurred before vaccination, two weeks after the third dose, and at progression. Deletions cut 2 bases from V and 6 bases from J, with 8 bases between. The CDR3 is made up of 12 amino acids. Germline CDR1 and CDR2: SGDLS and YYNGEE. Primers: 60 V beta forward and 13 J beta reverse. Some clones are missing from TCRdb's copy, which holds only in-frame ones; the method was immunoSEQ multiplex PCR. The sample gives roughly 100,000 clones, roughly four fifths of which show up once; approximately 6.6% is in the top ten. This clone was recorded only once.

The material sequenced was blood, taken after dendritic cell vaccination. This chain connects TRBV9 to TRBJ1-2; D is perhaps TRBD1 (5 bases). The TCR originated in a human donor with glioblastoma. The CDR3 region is CASSVGGDGYTF. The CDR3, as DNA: TGTGCCAGCAGCGTGGGGGGAGATGGCTACACCTTC.